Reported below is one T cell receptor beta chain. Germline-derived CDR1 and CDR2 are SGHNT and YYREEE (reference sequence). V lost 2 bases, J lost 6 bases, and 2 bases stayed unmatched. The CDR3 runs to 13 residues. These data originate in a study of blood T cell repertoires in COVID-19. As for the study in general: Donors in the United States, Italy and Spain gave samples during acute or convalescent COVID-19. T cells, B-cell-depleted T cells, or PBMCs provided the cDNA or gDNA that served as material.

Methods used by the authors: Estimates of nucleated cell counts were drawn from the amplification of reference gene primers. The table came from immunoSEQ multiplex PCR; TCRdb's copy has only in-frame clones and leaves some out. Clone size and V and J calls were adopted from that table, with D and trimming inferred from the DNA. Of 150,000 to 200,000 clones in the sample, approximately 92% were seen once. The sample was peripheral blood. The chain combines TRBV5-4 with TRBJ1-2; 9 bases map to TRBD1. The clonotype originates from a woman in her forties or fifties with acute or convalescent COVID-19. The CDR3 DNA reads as TGTGCCAGCAGCTTACAGGGGGCCGATGGCTACACCTTC. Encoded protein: CASSLQGADGYTF.